A single sample is the source of the 28 T cell receptor beta chains below, sequenced in a study of OX40 agonist ivuxolimab in advanced cancers. TCRdb's copy holds only in-frame clones and misses some; the assay was immunoSEQ multiplex PCR. The sample contains tens of thousands of clones, approximately 81% of which appear only once. The sample consisted of CD4+ or CD8+ T cells sorted from blood, taken in a trial of the OX40 agonist ivuxolimab. These receptors were taken from an adult with an advanced solid tumor such as melanoma, head and neck, liver or kidney cancer.

The chain joins TRBV28 to TRBJ2-1; TRBD2 matches 9 bases. The ends lost 4 bases at V and 1 base at J; junction bases unmatched: 11. The CDR3 is 18 amino acids. Germline V gives CDR1 MDHEN, CDR2 SYDVKM. The CDR3 loop reads CASSWSTSGLSSYNEQFF. The CDR3 nucleotides read TGTGCCAGCAGTTGGAGCACTAGCGGGCTATCTTCCTACAATGAGCAGTTCTTC.

This clone is medium-sized in the sample. The chain joins TRBV27 to TRBJ2-1, with TRBD2 matching 12 bases. This CDR3 contains 16 residues. The trim removed 5 bases at V and 0 bases at J, leaving 2 bases unmatched. CDR1 is MNHEY, CDR2 SMNVEV, per germline (reference sequence). The CDR3 DNA reads TGTGCCAGCAGTGCGACTAGCGGGAGCTCCTACAATGAGCAGTTCTTC. It codes for CASSATSGSSYNEQFF.

The rearrangement links TRBV10-3 to TRBJ2-7, with D perhaps TRBD1 or TRBD2 (6 bases each). Per germline, CDR1 ENHRY and CDR2 SYGVKD. The CDR3 runs to 15 residues. Trimming stripped 0 bases from V and 0 bases from J, with 9 bases between. The CDR3 sequence is CAISESGGRSYEQYF. CDR3 bases: TGTGCCATCAGTGAGTCGGGGGGCCGCTCCTACGAGCAGTACTTC.

V usage is TRBV6-1 and J usage is TRBJ1-5, with TRBD1 matching 11 bases. The CDR3 is made up of 16 amino acids. The V segment lost 4 bases and the J segment 4 bases; nucleotides outside the gene matches: 6. The germline CDR1 and CDR2 sequences are MNHNS and SASEGT. Written as DNA, the CDR3 is TGTGCCAGCAGTGCCGTGGGACAGGGGGAAAATCAGCCCCAGCATTTT. It is translated as CASSAVGQGENQPQHF.

This rearrangement joins TRBV5-1 to TRBJ2-7, with 7 bases identical to TRBD2. Germline V CDR1 and CDR2: SGHRS, YFSETQ. V dropped 0 bases and J dropped 0; count of bases not matched to a gene: 3. The CDR3 is made up of 15 amino acids. Written as DNA, the CDR3 is TGCGCCAGCAGCTTGGAGGGAGGGACCTCCTACGAGCAGTACTTC. Translation gives CASSLEGGTSYEQYF.

The CDR3: CASSLAHKQGYTF. The CDR3 DNA reads as TGTGCCAGCAGCTTAGCCCACAAACAGGGCTACACCTTC. The V and J genes are TRBV7-2 and TRBJ1-2, with unresolved D. The CDR3 contains 13 residues. The V end was cut by 0 bases, the J end by 8 bases, with 10 bases between. CDR1 is SGHTA, CDR2 FQGNSA, per germline.

This chain uses TRBV6-6 with TRBJ1-2; 7 bases fit TRBD1. The CDR3 spans 15 residues. Looked up from germline, CDR1 is MNHNY and CDR2 is SVGAGI (reference sequence). The J segment lost 4 bases and the V segment lost 5 bases, leaving 10 bases of the junction unmatched. CDR3 residues: CASSGTTGVTYGYTF. In DNA, the CDR3 is TGTGCCAGCAGTGGCACAACAGGGGTGACCTATGGCTACACCTTC.

The chain recombines TRBV19 with TRBJ2-5; no firm D call. V was clipped by 1 base and J by 1 base, with 7 bases between them. Germline CDR1 and CDR2: LNHDA and SQIVND (reference sequence). This CDR3 contains 14 residues. CDR3 amino acids: CASSIGRFQETQYF. The CDR3 nucleotides read TGTGCCAGTAGTATAGGGCGGTTCCAAGAGACCCAGTACTTC.

The gene calls are TRBV6-5 and TRBJ1-5; D might be TRBD1 (6 bases). V lost 5 bases, J lost 4 bases, and 15 bases lay in between. CDR1 and CDR2 from the germline V gene are MNHEY and SVGAGI. CDR3 length: 15 residues. CDR3 amino acids: CASSVRGWGNQPQHF. The CDR3 DNA reads TGTGCCAGCAGTGTAAGGGGGTGGGGGAATCAGCCCCAGCATTTT.

The genes are TRBV6-6 and TRBJ2-7, with D unclear. The CDR3 extends over 12 amino acids. The germline V gene has CDR1 MNHNY and CDR2 SVGAGI (reference sequence). Trimming left V 0 bases short and J 7 bases short, with 7 bases between. The CDR3 spells CASSYSGREQYF. CDR3 in DNA: TGTGCCAGCAGTTACTCGGGCCGGGAGCAGTACTTC.

This chain uses TRBV5-4 with TRBJ1-2, with D possibly being TRBD1 (5 bases). Germline V gene lookup returns CDR1 SGHNT and CDR2 YYREEE (reference sequence). This CDR3 spans 13 amino acids. Trimming pared 4 bases from V and 2 bases from J, leaving 9 bases between. The DNA for the CDR3 is TGTGCCAGCAGCCGCCAGGGAAACTATGGCTACACCTTC. This sequence encodes CASSRQGNYGYTF.

This chain connects TRBV5-6 to TRBJ2-1; 8 bases fit TRBD1. The CDR3 sequence is 15 residues long. Germline V gene data show CDR1 as SGHDT and CDR2 as YYEEEE. Trimming cost V 0 bases and J 7 bases; bases outside gene matches: 6. CDR3 coding DNA: TGTGCCAGCAGCTTGGTAGTCAGGGGGCGAAATGAGCAGTTCTTC. It codes for CASSLVVRGRNEQFF.

J is TRBJ2-5 and V is TRBV4-2, with a possible D match to TRBD2 (5 bases). The CDR3 length is 14 residues. The germline V gene has CDR1 LGHNA and CDR2 YNFKEQ. The germline V and J ends were trimmed by 4 bases and 4 bases, with 13 bases remaining between them. The CDR3 sequence is CASSPLGESETQYF. CDR3 DNA: TGTGCCAGCAGCCCCCTCGGGGAGTCAGAGACCCAGTACTTC.

The chain recombines TRBV28 with TRBJ2-5, with TRBD1 as a possible D gene (6 bases). The DNA matches TRBJ2-7 better at its end, which makes the J call doubtful. The germline CDR1 and CDR2 sequences are MDHEN and SYDVKM. CDR3 length: 14 amino acids. CDR3 DNA sequence: TGTGCCAGCAGTTATTTAGGGGGACCTTACGAGCAGTACTTC. Residues: CASSYLGGPYEQYF.

CDR3 sequence: CASSGVFGQGGLGHTEAFF. CDR3 coding DNA: TGTGCCAGCAGTGGTGTATTCGGACAGGGTGGGTTAGGTCACACTGAAGCTTTCTTT. The genes are TRBV2 and TRBJ1-1; 8 nucleotides agree with TRBD1. CDR3 length equals 19 residues. The J segment lost 3 bases and the V segment lost 4 bases, leaving 19 bases of the junction unmatched. Looked up from germline, CDR1 is SNHLY and CDR2 is FYNNEI.

V gene TRBV28 combines with J gene TRBJ2-7; 7 bases map to TRBD2. The V gene's germline CDR1 is MDHEN and CDR2 SYDVKM. CDR3 length: 14 residues. After removal of 7 bases from V and 2 bases from J, the junction contained 8 bases not matched to a gene. The CDR3 spells CASNPGGLTYEQYF. The CDR3 DNA reads as TGTGCCAGCAACCCGGGGGGACTCACCTACGAGCAGTACTTC.

This rearrangement joins TRBV28 to TRBJ1-2; possibly TRBD1 for D (5 bases). CDR1 and CDR2 (germline): MDHEN, SYDVKM. V was cut by 5 bases and J by 2 bases, with 12 bases left in between. This CDR3 spans 14 amino acids. This chain's CDR3 is CASSPGTINYGYTF. DNA for the CDR3: TGTGCCAGCAGTCCCGGGACGATCAACTATGGCTACACCTTC.

This rearrangement joins TRBV2 to TRBJ2-2, with 8 nucleotides matching TRBD2. Germline CDR1 and CDR2: SNHLY and FYNNEI. The CDR3 sequence is 15 residues long. Trimming at V came to 5 bases and at J to 0 bases, leaving 2 bases not matched to a gene. The CDR3 is CASSFSGTNTGELFF. In DNA form, the CDR3 reads TGTGCCAGCAGTTTTAGCGGGACGAACACCGGGGAGCTGTTTTTT.

The J gene is TRBJ2-7, the V gene TRBV15; 9 bases match TRBD1. The CDR3 spans 15 residues. The V segment lost 3 bases and the J segment 5 bases; nucleotides outside the gene matches: 8. Germline lookup yields CDR1 LNHNV and CDR2 YYDKDF (reference sequence). In DNA form, the CDR3 reads TGTGCCACCAGCAGGTCACAGGGGGCCTGGGACGAGCAGTACTTC. It translates to CATSRSQGAWDEQYF.

This sequence joins TRBV28 and TRBJ1-6, with D possibly matching TRBD1 (6 bases). With 8 bases removed from V and 7 bases from J, the gap between germline ends came to 12 bases. Germline V gene data show CDR1 as MDHEN and CDR2 as SYDVKM. The CDR3 covers 13 residues. For the CDR3, the DNA is TGTGCCAGCCGAGGGGGAAGGAATTCACCCCTCCACTTT. It is translated as CASRGGRNSPLHF.

This chain uses TRBV14 with TRBJ2-7; D possibly corresponds to TRBD2 (6 bases). The length of the CDR3 is 15 residues. The V and J ends lost 3 bases and 0 bases respectively, with 12 bases between them. Germline CDR1 and CDR2: SGHDN and FVKESK. This CDR3 reads CASSQLTGASYEQYF. In DNA form, the CDR3 reads TGTGCCAGCAGCCAGTTGACGGGAGCCTCCTACGAGCAGTACTTC.

V usage is TRBV19 and J usage is TRBJ1-1; D unresolved. V lost 4 bases, J lost 1 base, and 7 bases lay in between. Per germline, CDR1 LNHDA and CDR2 SQIVND (reference sequence). The CDR3 extends over 13 amino acids. CDR3 sequence reads: CASSTQTNTEAFF. The CDR3 region has the DNA TGTGCCAGTAGTACCCAGACGAACACTGAAGCTTTCTTT.

V and J are TRBV5-5 and TRBJ1-1; 9 nucleotides align to TRBD1. The CDR3 extends over 15 amino acids. In germline, CDR1 is SGHKS, CDR2 YYEKEE (reference sequence). V lost 3 bases, J lost 4 bases, and 7 bases stayed unmatched. CDR3: CASSSPGQGPTEAFF. In nucleotides, the CDR3 is TGTGCCAGCAGCTCTCCGGGACAGGGACCCACTGAAGCTTTCTTT. Drawing the rest from reference TRBV5-5 and TRBJ1-1, the complete variable domain is DAGVTQSPTHLIKTRGQQVTLRCSPISGHKSVSWYQQVLGQGPQFIFQYYEKEERGRGNFPDRFSARQFPNYSSELNVNALLLGDSALYLCASSSPGQGPTEAFFGQGTRLTVV.

The chain employs TRBV10-3 and TRBJ2-1; 12 nucleotides match TRBD2. Germline loops: CDR1 ENHRY, CDR2 SYGVKD. The CDR3 consists of 17 residues. The J segment lost 5 bases and the V segment lost 4 bases, leaving 9 bases of the junction unmatched. The CDR3 nucleotides are TGTGCCATCAGTGGGTTCCTAGCGGGAGGGAGGGACAATGAGCAGTTCTTC. Translation gives CAISGFLAGGRDNEQFF.

The chain links TRBV19 to TRBJ2-1, with D perhaps matching TRBD1 (6 bases). The length of the CDR3 is 15 residues. V was pared by 5 bases and J by 4 bases, with 15 bases between. Germline CDR1 reads LNHDA; CDR2 reads SQIVND (reference sequence). CDR3 amino acids: CASSLQGFSYNEQFF. CDR3 nucleotides: TGTGCCAGTAGTTTGCAGGGGTTTTCGTACAATGAGCAGTTCTTC.

This chain uses TRBV28 with TRBJ2-7; TRBD1 aligns across 8 bases. The V gene's germline CDR1 is MDHEN and CDR2 SYDVKM. There are 15 residues in the CDR3. With 7 bases clipped from V and 6 bases from J, the junction kept 14 bases outside the gene matches. CDR3 sequence (DNA): TGTGCCAGCAAGGGAGGAGGACAGGGAGGCTGCGAGCAGTACTTC. Its protein product is CASKGGGQGGCEQYF.

This chain connects TRBV6-1 to TRBJ2-5; D remains unclear. Germline V gene data show CDR1 as MNHNS and CDR2 as SASEGT. This CDR3 has 14 amino acids. The germline V and J ends were trimmed by 7 bases and 5 bases, with 17 bases remaining between them. Here the CDR3 DNA reads TGTGCCAGCAAAAGGGCCCAACCGGACGAGACCCAGTACTTC. Translation gives CASKRAQPDETQYF.

The chain combines TRBV28 with TRBJ2-7; 12 bases map to TRBD2. In germline, CDR1 is MDHEN, CDR2 SYDVKM. With 2 bases clipped from V and 7 bases from J, the junction kept 9 bases outside the gene matches. This CDR3 has 16 residues. CDR3: CASSLLTSGRTGEQYF. The CDR3 region has the DNA TGTGCCAGCAGTTTACTGACTAGCGGGAGAACGGGAGAGCAGTACTTC.